This T cell receptor beta chain was retrieved from a study of T cells expressing NK-cell markers. Study-level findings and limits: Several donors' CD3+CD56-NKG2C+ cells were dominated by the same clonotypes.

The germline gives CDR1 MGHRA, CDR2 YSYEKL. There are 16 residues in the CDR3. TCRdb re-called the 5' RACE reads and shows each CDR3 protein once, DNA omitted. The table counts 500,000 to 600,000 distinct CDR3 sequences; around 3.3% lies in the top ten. With regard to this clonotype: The antigen is not known.

The V and J genes are TRBV4-1 and TRBJ1-4. The sequence came from a man between 18 and 29 years old in good health. Sequencing was carried out using blood T cells: a sorted CD56 or NKG2C T cell subset, CD4+ or CD8+ T cells, or bulk PBMC T cells (not recorded which). CDR3 protein: CASSRISLATNEKLFF.